These 18 T cell receptor beta chains were all obtained from the same sample, sequenced in a study of blood T cells in healthy people across ages. Primed by a sample-barcoded 5' primer and a J-beta primer mix, a second PCR proceeded for 7 to 11 cycles. MiXCR, applied by TCRdb to the 5' RACE reads, yields one record per CDR3 protein. The sample lists some 700,000 distinct CDR3 sequences, approximately 22% seen once, with roughly a fifth in the top ten. What was sequenced was blood. The receptors here all came from a man aged 70 or older in good health.

This clonotype was recorded a few times. The J gene is TRBJ2-7, the V gene TRBV4-2; 7 nucleotides align to TRBD1. V shed 2 bases and J 0 bases; nucleotides not matched to a gene: 4. The CDR3 contains 15 residues. Germline-derived CDR1 and CDR2 are LGHNA and YNFKEQ. The CDR3 sequence: CASSQPDRSSYEQYF. The CDR3 bases are TGTGCCAGCAGCCAACCGGACAGGAGCTCCTACGAGCAGTACTTC.

In its sample, this clonotype was seen a few times. The rearrangement links TRBV12-3 or TRBV12-4 to TRBJ1-2; no reliable D call. The CDR3 runs to 13 residues. The V end was cut by 6 bases, the J end by 8 bases, with 16 bases between. The CDR3 DNA is TGTGCCAGCAGCCTAAGGGAAGACACCGGCTACACCTTC. Its protein is CASSLREDTGYTF.

This clonotype was observed a handful of times. The J gene is TRBJ2-1, the V gene TRBV18, with 7 bases identical to TRBD1. The J call may be incorrect, as the DNA end agrees better with TRBJ2-7. This CDR3 is 15 amino acids long. The germline gives CDR1 KGHSH, CDR2 LQKENI. CDR3 nucleotides: TGTGCCAGCTCACCACAAGGGCAGGGGGTTGACGAGCAGTACTTC. Translating it yields CASSPQGQGVDEQYF.

Only a few counts were recorded for this clonotype. CDR3 region: CASMDEGAYGYTF. CDR3 nucleotide sequence: TGCGCCAGCATGGACGAGGGGGCCTATGGCTACACCTTC. The chain joins TRBV10-2 to TRBJ1-2; 7 bases map to TRBD1. CDR3 length: 13 residues. CDR1 is WSHSY, CDR2 SAAADI, per germline. V was clipped by 7 bases and J by 4 bases; unmatched bases: 6.

This clonotype was detected a few times. Because the CDR3 is missing its conserved closing phenylalanine or tryptophan, this is likely a read error. V gene TRBV13 combines with J gene TRBJ2-5, with TRBD2 identical over 8 bases. With 0 bases clipped from V and 11 bases from J, the junction kept 5 bases outside the gene matches. The CDR3 runs to 13 residues. The germline V gene encodes CDR1 PRHDT and CDR2 FYEKMQ (reference sequence). The CDR3 DNA follows: TGTGCCAGCAGCTTAGGGATTAAGCGGGAGCAGTACGTC. Encoded protein: CASSLGIKREQYV.

This rearrangement joins TRBV7-6 to TRBJ2-1; 7 nucleotides align to TRBD1. The length of the CDR3 is 15 residues. Germline V lookup: CDR1 SGHVS, CDR2 FNYEAQ. V lost 5 bases, J lost 2 bases, and 6 bases stayed unmatched. The CDR3 DNA is TGTGCCAGCAGCCGAACAGGGGTCACCTACAATGAGCAGTTCTTC. Amino acids: CASSRTGVTYNEQFF.

V gene TRBV7-2 combines with J gene TRBJ2-1; unclear D gene. The CDR3 length is 15 residues. Germline CDR1 and CDR2: SGHTA and FQGNSA. The germline V and J ends were trimmed by 2 bases and 8 bases, with 16 bases remaining between them. This CDR3 reads CASSLPETIYYEQFF. The CDR3, as DNA: TGTGCCAGCAGCTTACCCGAGACAATCTATTATGAGCAGTTCTTC. The entire variable domain, with the rest obtained from reference TRBV7-2 and TRBJ2-1, is as follows: GAGVSQSPSNKVTEKGKDVELRCDPISGHTALYWYRQSLGQGLEFLIYFQGNSAPDKSGLPSDRFSAERTGGSVSTLTIQRTQQEDSAVYLCASSLPETIYYEQFFGPGTRLTVL.

V usage is TRBV11-2 and J usage is TRBJ2-1; perhaps D is TRBD1 or TRBD2 (5 bases each). The V gene lost 4 bases and the J gene lost 1 base, with 14 bases spanning the gap. Germline loops: CDR1 SGHAT, CDR2 FQNNGV. The CDR3 consists of 16 residues. In DNA form, the CDR3 reads TGTGCCAGCAGCTCCGGGACGGACATGTCCTACAATGAGCAGTTCTTC. Protein: CASSSGTDMSYNEQFF.

V is TRBV5-6 and J is TRBJ2-1; 7 bases fit TRBD1. CDR1 and CDR2 (germline): SGHDT, YYEEEE. This CDR3 contains 15 residues. V lost 1 base and J lost 4; bases outside the gene matches: 5. The CDR3 spells CASSLLTGQYNEQFF. As DNA, the CDR3 is TGTGCCAGCAGCTTGCTGACAGGGCAATACAATGAGCAGTTCTTC.

V and J are TRBV6-1 and TRBJ2-3; D uncertain. The CDR3 has 13 amino acids. Germline CDR1 reads MNHNS; CDR2 reads SASEGT. V dropped 3 bases and J dropped 6 bases, with 10 bases sitting between them. The CDR3 nucleotides are TGTGCCAGCAGTGACCCCTCCCTCGATACGCAGTATTTT. Translated, it gives CASSDPSLDTQYF.

This clonotype was seen a few times. The V gene is TRBV5-1, the J gene TRBJ1-4; TRBD1 might be the D (5 bases). This CDR3 has 15 amino acids. The germline V gene encodes CDR1 SGHRS and CDR2 YFSETQ. Deletions cut 0 bases from V and 8 bases from J, with 14 bases between. As DNA, the CDR3 is TGCGCCAGCAGCTTGGATGCGGGGGATAACGAAAAACTGTTTTTT. Protein product: CASSLDAGDNEKLFF. Supplemented by reference TRBV5-1 and TRBJ1-4, the full variable domain reads KAGVTQTPRYLIKTRGQQVTLSCSPISGHRSVSWYQQTPGQGLQFLFEYFSETQRNKGNFPGRFSGRQFSNSRSEMNVSTLELGDSALYLCASSLDAGDNEKLFFGSGTQLSVL.

This chain uses TRBV28 with TRBJ2-5, with D perhaps TRBD1 (6 bases). This CDR3 has 15 residues. Between the trimmed V and J ends, which lost 4 bases and 5 bases, there was a span of 17 bases. Germline lookup yields CDR1 MDHEN and CDR2 SYDVKM. The CDR3 region has the DNA TGTGCCAGCAGTTCACTCATGGGTAGGGGGGAGACCCAGTACTTC. Its protein is CASSSLMGRGETQYF. Together with reference TRBV28 and TRBJ2-5, the CDR3 gives the full variable domain: DVKVTQSSRYLVKRTGEKVFLECVQDMDHENMFWYRQDPGLGLRLIYFSYDVKMKEKGDIPEGYSVSREKKERFSLILESASTNQTSMYLCASSSLMGRGETQYFGPGTRLLVL.

The chain joins TRBV15 to TRBJ2-5, with a possible D match to TRBD1 (5 bases). TRBJ2-7 explains the end of the DNA better; the J call may be wrong. This CDR3 has 14 residues. Germline CDR1 is LNHNV and CDR2 is YYDKDF (reference sequence). CDR3 bases: TGTGCCACCAGCAGAGAGGGGCGCACCTACGAGCAGTACTTC. It codes for CATSREGRTYEQYF.

This chain joins TRBV20-1 and TRBJ1-3; 8 nucleotides line up with TRBD1. Germline CDR1 is DFQATT and CDR2 is SNEGSKA (reference sequence). Unmatched junction bases numbered 3, after V lost 4 bases and J lost 4 bases. The CDR3 has 13 amino acids. The CDR3 DNA is TGCAGTGCTACCAGGGGGCAAGGAAACACCATATATTTT. Translation gives CSATRGQGNTIYF.

A few counts support this clonotype. This sequence joins TRBV15 and TRBJ2-3; D gene unclear. Germline V gene lookup returns CDR1 LNHNV and CDR2 YYDKDF (reference sequence). Trimming shortened V by 0 bases and J by 3 bases, and 10 bases separated the two germline ends. The CDR3 is 15 residues long. CDR3 sequence reads: CATSRDVRDTDTQYF. The CDR3 DNA is TGTGCCACCAGCAGAGATGTTAGGGATACAGATACGCAGTATTTT. Full variable domain (missing parts from reference TRBV15 and TRBJ2-3): DAMVIQNPRYQVTQFGKPVTLSCSQTLNHNVMYWYQQKSSQAPKLLFHYYDKDFNNEADTPDNFQSRRPNTSFCFLDIRSPGLGDTAMYLCATSRDVRDTDTQYFGPGTRLTVL.

This clonotype has a handful of counts. This rearrangement joins TRBV13 to TRBJ1-4; a possible D gene is TRBD1 (5 bases). CDR1 and CDR2 from the germline V gene are PRHDT and FYEKMQ (reference sequence). The CDR3 runs to 19 residues. V shed 4 bases and J shed 0 bases, with 21 bases lying between them. CDR3 residues: CASSSSVGDPSATNEKLFF. The CDR3 region has the DNA TGTGCCAGCAGCTCTAGTGTAGGGGACCCTTCAGCAACTAATGAAAAACTGTTTTTT.

The chain recombines TRBV12-3 or TRBV12-4 with TRBJ1-1, with D unresolved. This CDR3 is built from 13 residues. Trimming left V 4 bases short and J 4 bases short, with 10 bases between. In DNA, the CDR3 is TGTGCCAGCAGTTCGATTATGGGCACTGAAGCTTTCTTT. Protein product: CASSSIMGTEAFF.

In this sample, this clonotype turned up a few times. Here the CDR3 DNA reads TGCAGTGCTTACGGAGGAGAGACCCAGTACTTC. It yields the protein CSAYGGETQYF. V and J are TRBV20-1 and TRBJ2-5, with D maybe TRBD2 (5 bases). CDR3 length equals 11 residues. In germline, CDR1 is DFQATT, CDR2 SNEGSKA (reference sequence). V lost 5 bases and J lost 4, with 8 bases in between.